This TCR beta chain came from a study of neurological immune-mediated disorders. Study-level results: Across subjects, expanded clones had no CDR3 amino acid sequences in common, pointing to private repertoires in all groups. The most TCR clonal expansion was seen in HTLV-1-associated myelopathy, whereas the least was seen in multiple sclerosis, below the level in healthy controls.

TCRdb analysed the 5' RACE reads with MiXCR anew, one entry per CDR3 protein. Of 15,000 to 20,000 distinct CDR3 sequences listed, around 28% are singletons. PBMCs stored at -80 C, numbering 2 million, were the origin of the unsorted libraries. Trimming removed 2 bases at V and 3 bases at J, with 10 bases between. Germline assignment: CDR1 SGDLS and CDR2 YYNGEE. The CDR3 runs to 14 residues. Within the sample, this clonotype is medium-sized. What it binds is unknown. The sequenced sample consisted of PBMCs. The chain recombines TRBV9 with TRBJ2-3; maybe TRBD1 (5 bases). The clonotype was recovered from a man aged 45 to 65 with HTLV-1-associated myelopathy (HAM/TSP). CDR3 in DNA: TGTGCCAGCAGCGTCGGCAGGGCGACAGATACGCAGTATTTT. Protein: CASSVGRATDTQYF. Supplemented by reference TRBV9 and TRBJ2-3, the full variable domain reads DSGVTQTPKHLITATGQRVTLRCSPRSGDLSVYWYQQSLDQGLQFLIQYYNGEERAKGNILERFSAQQFPDLHSELNLSSLELGDSALYFCASSVGRATDTQYFGPGTRLTVL.